Each of the 15 T cell receptor beta chains below was sequenced from the same sample in a study of cytomegalovirus exposure and HLA in healthy donors. Primers: 60 Vbeta forward and 13 Jbeta reverse. TCRdb keeps only in-frame clones here, not all; method: immunoSEQ multiplex PCR. The sample lists roughly 150,000 clones; about 71% were seen once. The sequenced sample consisted of PBMCs. All receptors derive from an older woman in good health and CMV-seropositive.

The J gene is TRBJ2-3, the V gene TRBV7-8; TRBD2 agrees at 9 bases. The germline V gene encodes CDR1 SGHVS and CDR2 FQNEAQ. The CDR3 is 16 residues long. J gave up 0 bases and V 5 bases, and 6 bases lay outside the gene matches. CDR3 sequence reads: CASSPLTSGSTDTQYF. CDR3 sequence (DNA): TGTGCCAGCAGCCCCCTGACTAGCGGAAGCACAGATACGCAGTATTTT.

This chain joins TRBV10-3 and TRBJ1-1, with TRBD1 matching over 7 bases. Germline lookup yields CDR1 ENHRY and CDR2 SYGVKD. This CDR3 is 15 amino acids long. V was pared by 2 bases and J by 4 bases, with 7 bases of the junction left unmatched. The CDR3, as DNA: TGTGCCATCAGTGAGACGGAGGGGGCAAGCACTGAAGCTTTCTTT. Translation: CAISETEGASTEAFF.

This rearrangement joins TRBV10-3 to TRBJ1-1; D is unresolved. Trimming cost V 6 bases and J 3 bases, with 8 bases left between them. The V gene's germline CDR1 is ENHRY and CDR2 SYGVKD. There are 12 residues in the CDR3. The CDR3 sequence: CAIRSGDTEAFF. In DNA, the CDR3 is TGTGCCATCAGATCGGGTGACACTGAAGCTTTCTTT.

The CDR3: CAYTPAIADSYNEQFF. Here the CDR3 DNA reads TGTGCCTACACCCCAGCAATAGCGGATTCCTACAATGAGCAGTTCTTC. This chain connects TRBV30 to TRBJ2-1; D is possibly TRBD2 (6 bases). V lost 7 bases, J lost 1 base, and 20 bases lay in between. The CDR3 loop spans 16 amino acids. Germline CDR1 and CDR2: GTSNPN and SVGIG (reference sequence).

The chain recombines TRBV5-1 with TRBJ2-5; D perhaps matches TRBD1 (6 bases). Germline CDR1 is SGHRS and CDR2 is YFSETQ. Trimming removed 4 bases from V and 4 bases from J, with 14 bases in between. The CDR3 runs to 14 residues. In DNA, the CDR3 is TGCGCCAGCAGCACCGCCCCAGGGGCAGAGACCCAGTACTTC. It translates to CASSTAPGAETQYF.

The genes are TRBV29-1 and TRBJ1-2, with 8 positions matching TRBD1. CDR1 SQVTM and CDR2 ANQGSEA come from the germline V gene. This CDR3 contains 13 residues. Trimming at V came to 7 bases and at J to 5 bases, leaving 9 bases not matched to a gene. This CDR3 reads CSAPSTGVYGYTF. In DNA form, the CDR3 reads TGCAGCGCCCCATCGACAGGGGTTTATGGCTACACCTTC. Based on the CDR3 plus reference TRBV29-1 and TRBJ1-2, the full variable domain is SAVISQKPSRDICQRGTSLTIQCQVDSQVTMMFWYRQQPGQSLTLIATANQGSEATYESGFVIDKFPISRPNLTFSTLTVSNMSPEDSSIYLCSAPSTGVYGYTFGSGTRLTVV.

The chain employs TRBV10-3 and TRBJ1-5; D gene unclear. Trimming left V 0 bases short and J 5 bases short, with 2 bases between. CDR1 ENHRY and CDR2 SYGVKD come from the germline V gene. The CDR3 has 12 residues. The CDR3 region is CAISESYQPQHF. The CDR3 bases are TGTGCCATCAGTGAGTCCTATCAGCCCCAGCATTTT.

This clone was counted a few times. The J gene is TRBJ1-1, the V gene TRBV27; D possibly corresponds to TRBD1 (5 bases). This CDR3 spans 14 amino acids. Per germline, CDR1 MNHEY and CDR2 SMNVEV (reference sequence). Trimming cost V 6 bases and J 0 bases, with 11 bases left between them. CDR3 nucleotides: TGTGCCAGCAGCTTCGTAGGGGTGAACACTGAAGCTTTCTTT. It encodes CASSFVGVNTEAFF.

The rearrangement uses TRBV28 and TRBJ2-7, with a tentative D call TRBD2 (5 bases). Trimming stripped 6 bases from V and 5 bases from J, with 11 bases between. CDR1 and CDR2 from the germline V gene are MDHEN and SYDVKM. The CDR3 length is 12 residues. CDR3 bases: TGTGCCAGCAGACGTCCGGGGAACGAGCAGTACTTC. Translated: CASRRPGNEQYF. The full variable domain, completed using reference TRBV28 and TRBJ2-7, is DVKVTQSSRYLVKRTGEKVFLECVQDMDHENMFWYRQDPGLGLRLIYFSYDVKMKEKGDIPEGYSVSREKKERFSLILESASTNQTSMYLCASRRPGNEQYFGPGTRLTVT.

The chain is built from TRBV7-6 and TRBJ2-1, with 9 bases aligning to TRBD2. The germline CDR1 and CDR2 sequences are SGHVS and FNYEAQ. This CDR3 has 15 amino acids. The J segment lost 4 bases and the V segment lost 1 base, leaving 2 bases of the junction unmatched. CDR3 loop: CASSLDSGSYNEQFF. The CDR3 nucleotides read TGTGCCAGCAGCTTAGATAGCGGGAGTTACAATGAGCAGTTCTTC.

The V and J genes are TRBV7-9 and TRBJ2-2, with D perhaps matching TRBD1 (6 bases). Germline CDR1 is SEHNR and CDR2 is FQNEAQ (reference sequence). Trimming cost V 6 bases and J 4 bases, with 18 bases left between them. The CDR3 covers 16 residues. The CDR3 nucleotides read TGTGCCAGCAGTTCTACCCCCGGGACAACCACCGGGGAGCTGTTTTTT. Protein sequence: CASSSTPGTTTGELFF.

The V gene is TRBV2, the J gene TRBJ1-1; D is unresolved. V was trimmed by 6 bases and J by 0 bases, leaving 8 bases between them. CDR1 and CDR2 (germline): SNHLY, FYNNEI. The CDR3 runs 13 residues. In DNA, the CDR3 is TGTGCCAGCAGGGGCGCGATGAACACTGAAGCTTTCTTT. Encoded protein: CASRGAMNTEAFF.

The chain uses TRBV5-4 and TRBJ2-7; 10 bases map to TRBD1. V was pared by 2 bases and J by 4 bases, with 6 bases of the junction left unmatched. This CDR3 comprises 15 residues. From germline, CDR1 is SGHNT and CDR2 YYREEE (reference sequence). Written as DNA, the CDR3 is TGTGCCAGCAGCTTTGGCGGGACAGGGGAGTACGAGCAGTACTTC. This gives the protein CASSFGGTGEYEQYF.

This chain uses TRBV10-2 with TRBJ1-3; TRBD1 aligns across 9 bases. There are 18 residues in the CDR3. CDR1 is WSHSY, CDR2 SAAADI, per germline. The trim removed 4 bases at V and 1 base at J, leaving 11 bases unmatched. The CDR3 nucleotides are TGCGCCAGCAGTGCACACCGGGACAGGGTCGGATCTGGAAACACCATATATTTT. Translated: CASSAHRDRVGSGNTIYF.

The chain uses TRBV12-5 and TRBJ2-7, with a tentative D call TRBD1 (6 bases). CDR3 length: 17 amino acids. V lost 0 bases to trimming and J lost 1 base, with 16 bases between them. Germline V gives CDR1 LGHNT, CDR2 FRNRAP. The CDR3 protein is CASGLVRTGSESYEQYF. CDR3 sequence (DNA): TGTGCTAGTGGTTTGGTACGTACAGGGTCAGAATCCTACGAGCAGTACTTC.